The 15 T cell receptor beta chains listed next were all sequenced from one sample in a study of Ad26.COV2.S vaccination and SARS-CoV-2 variants. The assay was immunoSEQ multiplex PCR, and TCRdb's table has in-frame clones only and misses some. The table lists about 420,000 clones, around 87% of them singletons. Specified treatment: 15 to 20 received Ad26.COV2.S at low or high dose, single or two shots; about 5 received placebo; per-sample allocation not given. Samples analyzed were those drawn on day 63 after the first vaccine or placebo injection. The sequences come from peripheral blood, collected in a trial of Ad26.COV2.S vaccine versus placebo. All receptors come from a person between 18 and 65 years old who received the Ad26.COV2.S COVID-19 vaccine or a placebo.

The rearrangement uses TRBV29-1 and TRBJ2-3; D is possibly TRBD1 or TRBD2 (5 bases each). The V and J ends lost 7 bases and 2 bases respectively, with 16 bases between them. The germline gives CDR1 SQVTM, CDR2 ANQGSEA. This CDR3 contains 14 residues. CDR3 DNA: TGCAGCGCGACGGGACCCTATTCCACAGATACGCAGTATTTT. Translation gives CSATGPYSTDTQYF.

The chain joins TRBV12-3 or TRBV12-4 to TRBJ2-1; TRBD2 might be the D (5 bases). CDR3 length: 13 residues. Trimming took 10 bases from V and 7 from J, leaving 17 bases between them. The CDR3 loop is CATTEGMGNEQFF. CDR3 sequence (DNA): TGTGCCACCACCGAGGGAATGGGGAATGAGCAGTTCTTC.

The V gene is TRBV5-1, the J gene TRBJ2-7; 7 nucleotides match TRBD1. The trim removed 0 bases at V and 5 bases at J, leaving 5 bases unmatched. This CDR3 has 14 residues. The germline gives CDR1 SGHRS, CDR2 YFSETQ. CDR3 coding DNA: TGCGCCAGCAGCTTGGACAGGGGTCAGGACGAGCAGTACTTC. This codes for CASSLDRGQDEQYF. Full variable domain (outside the CDR3, taken from reference TRBV5-1 and TRBJ2-7): KAGVTQTPRYLIKTRGQQVTLSCSPISGHRSVSWYQQTPGQGLQFLFEYFSETQRNKGNFPGRFSGRQFSNSRSEMNVSTLELGDSALYLCASSLDRGQDEQYFGPGTRLTVT.

The chain employs TRBV3-1 (or the pseudogene TRBV3-2) and TRBJ2-7, with a possible D match to TRBD2 (6 bases). V was cut by 1 base and J by 6 bases, with 16 bases left in between. The CDR3 consists of 15 residues. Looked up from germline, CDR1 is LGHDT and CDR2 is YNNKEL (reference sequence). CDR3 loop: CASSQGAGLLSEQYF. The CDR3 DNA reads as TGTGCCAGCAGCCAAGGGGCGGGACTTCTCTCCGAGCAGTACTTC.

The chain carries TRBV11-3 and TRBJ2-6, with D unresolved. This CDR3 spans 13 amino acids. Per the germline V gene, CDR1 is SGHNT and CDR2 is YENEEA. Trimming cost V 5 bases and J 3 bases, with 5 bases left between them. The CDR3 DNA is TGTGCCAGCAGCCCTGGTGGGGCCAACGTCCTGACTTTC. This encodes CASSPGGANVLTF.

The chain carries TRBV7-9 and TRBJ2-1; 8 bases are shared with TRBD1. With 5 bases clipped from V and 3 bases from J, the junction kept 6 bases outside the gene matches. Per germline, CDR1 SEHNR and CDR2 FQNEAQ (reference sequence). The CDR3 is 15 amino acids. The CDR3 nucleotides are TGTGCCAGCAGCCCACAGGGGGACCTCTACAATGAGCAGTTCTTC. This encodes CASSPQGDLYNEQFF.

V and J are TRBV24-1 and TRBJ1-5, with D possibly matching TRBD1 (5 bases). Germline V gives CDR1 KGHDR, CDR2 SFDVKD. Deletions cut 5 bases from V and 2 bases from J, with 9 bases between. The CDR3 totals 14 residues. The CDR3 DNA reads TGTGCCACCAGTGCAGGGTCCGGCAATCAGCCCCAGCATTTT. Protein sequence: CATSAGSGNQPQHF.

The J gene is TRBJ2-5, the V gene TRBV5-6; tentatively, D is TRBD2 (5 bases). Germline CDR1 and CDR2: SGHDT and YYEEEE. This CDR3 contains 17 residues. Trimming took off 5 bases at V and 3 bases at J, with 23 bases between the two ends. CDR3 bases: TGTGCCAGCAGGAACAGTGCCCCCAGGAGGAGCAAAGAGACCCAGTACTTC. Its protein product is CASRNSAPRRSKETQYF.

This clone has only a few counts. The chain couples TRBV5-1 to TRBJ2-7; 12 bases align to TRBD2. The CDR3 is 14 amino acids. Germline V gene lookup returns CDR1 SGHRS and CDR2 YFSETQ. V lost 5 bases to trimming and J lost 4 bases; unmatched junction nucleotides: 4. The CDR3 DNA follows: TGCGCCAGCAGGGATACTAGCGGGGGGTACGAGCAGTACTTC. This translates into CASRDTSGGYEQYF.

This clone was seen only once. V gene TRBV11-2 combines with J gene TRBJ2-3; the match to TRBD2 covers 14 bases. J was trimmed by 2 bases and V by 5 bases; bases with no gene match: 6. The CDR3 sequence is 17 residues long. CDR1 is SGHAT and CDR2 is FQNNGV in the germline V gene. DNA for the CDR3: TGTGCCAGCAGCCCGCGGACTAGCGGGGGGCACACAGATACGCAGTATTTT. The encoded protein is CASSPRTSGGHTDTQYF.

The rearrangement links TRBV28 to TRBJ2-1; perhaps TRBD2 as D (6 bases). Per germline, CDR1 MDHEN and CDR2 SYDVKM. Between the trimmed V and J ends, which lost 4 bases and 2 bases, there was a span of 18 bases. CDR3 size: 17 residues. For the CDR3, the DNA is TGTGCCAGCAGTTCCCTTTTGGGCGGGGACGCCTACAATGAGCAGTTCTTC. Amino acid sequence: CASSSLLGGDAYNEQFF.

Within the sample, this clone is medium-sized. This chain connects TRBV28 to TRBJ1-6; 7 bases align to TRBD1. With 4 bases clipped from V and 8 bases from J, the junction kept 8 bases outside the gene matches. CDR1 is MDHEN and CDR2 is SYDVKM in the germline V gene. This CDR3 region has 15 residues. The DNA for the CDR3 is TGTGCCAGCAGTTCGGGGGACAGTGTATATTCACCCCTCCACTTT. Translated: CASSSGDSVYSPLHF.

The rearrangement joins TRBV30 to TRBJ1-2, with a weak D call TRBD1 (6 bases). Per germline, CDR1 GTSNPN and CDR2 SVGIG (reference sequence). V lost 5 bases, J lost 8 bases, and 21 bases lay in between. This CDR3 contains 14 residues. Here the CDR3 DNA reads TGTGCCTGGGAAACAGGGAATGGAGTGAAGGGCTACACCTTC. Encoded protein: CAWETGNGVKGYTF.

The rearrangement uses TRBV6-6 and TRBJ1-2, with 10 positions matching TRBD1. The CDR3 length is 14 residues. The junction had 7 bases not matched to a gene; V was cut back by 4 bases and J by 8 bases. From germline, CDR1 is MNHNY and CDR2 SVGAGI (reference sequence). The CDR3 nucleotides are TGTGCCAGCAGTTCCGAGGGACAGGGGCCAGGCTACACCTTC. As protein: CASSSEGQGPGYTF.

The chain carries TRBV9 and TRBJ2-1; 8 bases match TRBD2. Trimming removed 2 bases from V and 8 bases from J; junction bases left unmatched: 12. From germline, CDR1 is SGDLS and CDR2 YYNGEE. The CDR3 sequence is 16 residues long. CDR3 coding DNA: TGTGCCAGCAGCGTTAGAGAGGCGGGGGGCCGGCATGAGCAGTTCTTC. This gives the protein CASSVREAGGRHEQFF.